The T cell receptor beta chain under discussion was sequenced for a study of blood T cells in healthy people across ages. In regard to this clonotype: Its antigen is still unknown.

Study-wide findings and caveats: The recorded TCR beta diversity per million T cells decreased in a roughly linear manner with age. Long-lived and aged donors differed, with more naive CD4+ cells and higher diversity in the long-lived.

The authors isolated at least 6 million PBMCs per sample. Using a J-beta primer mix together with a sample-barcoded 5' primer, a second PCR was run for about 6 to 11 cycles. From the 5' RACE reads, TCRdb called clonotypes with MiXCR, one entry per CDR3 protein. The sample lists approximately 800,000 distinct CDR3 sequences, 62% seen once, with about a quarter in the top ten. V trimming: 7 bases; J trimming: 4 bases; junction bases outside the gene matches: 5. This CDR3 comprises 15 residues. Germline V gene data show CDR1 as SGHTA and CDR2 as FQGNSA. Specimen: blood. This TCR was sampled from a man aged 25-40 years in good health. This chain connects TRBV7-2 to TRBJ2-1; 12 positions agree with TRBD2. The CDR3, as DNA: TGTGCCAGCAACTCCGGACTAGCGGGGTACAATGAGCAGTTCTTC. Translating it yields CASNSGLAGYNEQFF.